This T cell receptor beta chain was captured in a study of T cell responses to AZD1222 COVID-19 vaccine. Study-wide findings and caveats: Breadth and depth of Spike-specific TCRs rose after two AZD1222 doses. Baseline seropositives among AZD1222 recipients totaled only 5 to 7.

Combined were second doses at about 4 or about 12 weeks. Only in-frame clones appear in the TCRdb table, and some are missing; sequencing was by immunoSEQ multiplex PCR. The repertoire holds over 75,000 clones, around 88% seen once, with 9.5% to 13% in the top ten. Note on this clone: Its antigen is currently unknown.

The clonotype was recovered from an adult who received the AZD1222 COVID-19 vaccine. The sequencing used peripheral blood, collected 28 days after the second AZD1222 dose.

DNA for the CDR3: TGCGCCAGCAGCTCGGACGGGTTGGGTGGCTACACCTTC. Translating it yields CASSSDGLGGYTF. The rearrangement joins TRBV4-3 to TRBJ1-2, with D unresolved. Trimming removed 5 bases from V and 7 bases from J, with 14 bases in between. The CDR3 contains 13 residues. Germline V CDR1 and CDR2: LGHNA, YSLEER.